This T cell receptor (beta chain) was recovered during a study of T cell responses to AZD1222 COVID-19 vaccine. Whole-study context: Second-dose schedules of about 4 or about 12 weeks were combined. Whole-study findings and limits: Donor demographics were predominantly white British with a female majority; clonal diversity may be underestimated. A reported finding is that nearly half of spike-specific TCRs target unmutated variant regions.

Assay: immunoSEQ multiplex PCR; the TCRdb copy retains only in-frame clones and omits some. The table includes 100,000 to 150,000 clones, about 89% detected once. As for this clone: The antigen is not known.

CDR1 is DFQATT and CDR2 is SNEGSKA in the germline V gene (reference sequence). The CDR3 runs to 11 residues. V lost 3 bases, J lost 9 bases, and 9 bases lay in between. The sequenced sample was peripheral blood, obtained on day 0 of AZD1222 vaccination. This TCR was recovered from an adult in good health. This chain connects TRBV20-1 to TRBJ2-1; D not certain. CDR3 in DNA: TGCAGTGCTAGGCCTTCTTTTGAGCAGTTCTTC. Protein sequence: CSARPSFEQFF.